This T cell receptor beta chain derives from a study of cytomegalovirus exposure and HLA in healthy donors. Study overall: An earlier analysis identified 120 million or so unique TCR beta sequences in about 170 million T cells.

For this clone: Its antigen is currently unknown.

Findings and caveats of the study: Rarity marked most TCR sequences, yet some public TCRs occurred in many donors. No immune exposure information besides CMV serostatus was available. The authors listed 150 to 200 TCR beta chains as cytomegalovirus-associated.

PCR was performed using 60 Vbeta and 13 Jbeta primers. Generated by immunoSEQ multiplex PCR, the TCRdb table keeps only in-frame clones and is missing some. The sample includes around 180,000 clones, about three quarters seen only once; the top ten take roughly 0.99%. This TCR was sampled from a woman in her thirties or forties in good health and CMV-seronegative. Sequencing input: PBMCs.

CDR3 residues: CASSLSPGANVLTF. The CDR3 nucleotides read TGTGCCAGCAGCCTAAGCCCTGGGGCCAACGTCCTGACTTTC. The chain links TRBV7-2 to TRBJ2-6; no definite D call. Germline CDR1 reads SGHTA; CDR2 reads FQGNSA. The CDR3 is 14 amino acids. Trimming removed 5 bases from V and 2 bases from J, with 7 bases in between. Using reference TRBV7-2 and TRBJ2-6 for the parts outside the CDR3, the full variable domain is GAGVSQSPSNKVTEKGKDVELRCDPISGHTALYWYRQSLGQGLEFLIYFQGNSAPDKSGLPSDRFSAERTGGSVSTLTIQRTQQEDSAVYLCASSLSPGANVLTFGAGSRLTVL.